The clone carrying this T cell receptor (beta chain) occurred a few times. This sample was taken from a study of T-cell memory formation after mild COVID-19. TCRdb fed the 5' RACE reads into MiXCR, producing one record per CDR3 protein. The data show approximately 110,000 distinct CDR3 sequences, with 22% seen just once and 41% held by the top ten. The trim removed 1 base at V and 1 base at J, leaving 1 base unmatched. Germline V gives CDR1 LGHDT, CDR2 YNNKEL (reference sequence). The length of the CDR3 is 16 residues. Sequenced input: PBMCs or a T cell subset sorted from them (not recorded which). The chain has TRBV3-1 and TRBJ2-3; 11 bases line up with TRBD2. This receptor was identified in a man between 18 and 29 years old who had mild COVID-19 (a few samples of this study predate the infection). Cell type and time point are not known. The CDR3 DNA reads TGTGCCAGCAGCCAAGCGACTAGCGGGGGCACAGATACGCAGTATTTT. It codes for CASSQATSGGTDTQYF.